The clone carrying this T cell receptor (beta chain) was observed many times. The antigen is not known. TCRdb re-derived calls from the 5' RACE reads in MiXCR, one entry per CDR3 protein. The top ten hold about 0.25% of the sample, which has approximately 1.8 million distinct CDR3 sequences, 32% seen once. This record belongs to a study of identical twins. The study, taken as a whole, reports: Zero-insertion results could be subject to partial confounding by invariant MAIT and iNKT cells.

The sequencing input was cord blood. The origin of this receptor is a newborn girl in good health.

CDR3 protein: CASSADYLWEQFF. As DNA, the CDR3 is TGTGCCAGCAGTGCTGACTATCTCTGGGAGCAGTTCTTC. The genes are TRBV12-3 or TRBV12-4 and TRBJ2-1, with D tentatively TRBD2 (5 bases). This CDR3 spans 13 amino acids. Trimming took 5 bases from V and 10 from J, leaving 15 bases between them.